Listed here are 32 T cell receptor beta chains from one sample, sequenced in a study of shared clonotypes between healthy human individuals. Sequencing used immunoSEQ multiplex PCR; TCRdb keeps in-frame clones, though not all of them. Of 1.6 million or so clones in the sample, roughly 95% are singletons; the top ten hold approximately 1.1%. Sequencing was done on a sample of naive CD4+ T cells sorted from blood. Subset specified: CD45RA+ positively selected. The receptor set was obtained from a man aged 30 to 39 in good health.

This sequence joins TRBV9 and TRBJ1-4; D is undetermined. With 0 bases removed from V and 5 bases from J, the gap between germline ends came to 14 bases. The CDR3 loop spans 16 amino acids. Per the germline V gene, CDR1 is SGDLS and CDR2 is YYNGEE. CDR3 in amino acids: CASSVDPFSVNEKLFF. The DNA for the CDR3 is TGTGCCAGCAGCGTAGACCCCTTTAGTGTGAATGAAAAACTGTTTTTT.

About this clone: Other DNA sequences in this specimen translate into the identical CDR3. V is TRBV9 and J is TRBJ2-1; D is uncertain. There are 14 residues in the CDR3. Trimming removed 0 bases from V and 4 bases from J, with 8 bases in between. Looked up from germline, CDR1 is SGDLS and CDR2 is YYNGEE. CDR3 sequence (DNA): TGTGCCAGCAGCGTAGATTCAGGATACAATGAGCAGTTCTTC. Protein: CASSVDSGYNEQFF.

This clone appeared once. The chain combines TRBV5-6 with TRBJ2-1; D possibly uses TRBD1 or TRBD2 (6 bases each). V lost 4 bases to trimming and J lost 9 bases, with 11 bases between them. Germline V lookup: CDR1 SGHDT, CDR2 YYEEEE. CDR3 length equals 12 residues. The CDR3 coding sequence is TGTGCCAGCAGCCTGGGGGGCGGTGAGCAGTTCTTC. This translates into CASSLGGGEQFF.

This chain joins TRBV27 and TRBJ2-3, with TRBD2 identical over 15 bases. V lost 5 bases to trimming and J lost 5 bases; unmatched junction nucleotides: 5. In germline, CDR1 is MNHEY, CDR2 SMNVEV (reference sequence). This CDR3 is built from 16 residues. In DNA form, the CDR3 reads TGTGCCAGCAGTATCGCGGGACTAGCGGGAGGAGATACGCAGTATTTT. Its translation: CASSIAGLAGGDTQYF.

This clone was counted once. The chain joins TRBV7-8 to TRBJ1-4; D gene uncertain. V lost 2 bases to trimming and J lost 3 bases, with 4 bases between them. Germline-derived CDR1 and CDR2 are SGHVS and FQNEAQ. This CDR3 is 13 amino acids long. As DNA, the CDR3 is TGTGCCAGCAGCTTATTGGCTAATGAAAAACTGTTTTTT. Translating gives CASSLLANEKLFF.

This chain uses TRBV28 with TRBJ2-3; D unclear. CDR3 length: 12 amino acids. CDR1 and CDR2 (germline): MDHEN, SYDVKM. CDR3 loop: CASWRSTDTQYF. The CDR3 DNA reads as TGTGCATCGTGGAGAAGCACAGATACGCAGTATTTT.

The V and J genes are TRBV6-6 and TRBJ2-7; 9 bases are shared with TRBD1. This CDR3 has 12 amino acids. Germline CDR1 and CDR2: MNHNY and SVGAGI (reference sequence). The trim removed 5 bases at V and 9 bases at J, leaving 5 bases unmatched. CDR3 amino acids: CASSAGQGGQYF. As DNA, the CDR3 is TGTGCCAGCAGTGCGGGACAGGGAGGGCAGTACTTC.

The V gene is TRBV6-1, the J gene TRBJ2-5; 7 positions agree with TRBD2. This CDR3 is built from 14 residues. Germline loops: CDR1 MNHNS, CDR2 SASEGT. Trimming took 3 bases from V and 3 from J; bases not matched to a gene: 4. DNA of the CDR3: TGTGCCAGCAGTGATCTAGCGGAGAAAGAGACCCAGTACTTC. It codes for CASSDLAEKETQYF.

This chain links TRBV10-3 with TRBJ2-1, with D perhaps being TRBD1 or TRBD2 (6 bases each). Trimming cost V 6 bases and J 10 bases, with 16 bases left between them. Germline CDR1 and CDR2: ENHRY and SYGVKD. This CDR3 has 13 residues. The CDR3, as DNA: TGTGCCATCAGAGAAAAGGGGGGAAGCGAGCAGTTCTTC. Protein: CAIREKGGSEQFF.

The chain links TRBV19 to TRBJ1-5; D might be TRBD1 (5 bases). There are 19 residues in the CDR3. Trimming took off 3 bases at V and 1 base at J, with 22 bases between the two ends. CDR1 is LNHDA and CDR2 is SQIVND in the germline V gene (reference sequence). CDR3 sequence reads: CASSIIGQGVGGSNQPQHF. CDR3 sequence (DNA): TGTGCCAGTAGTATCATCGGCCAGGGTGTGGGTGGGAGCAATCAGCCCCAGCATTTT.

The gene calls are TRBV28 and TRBJ1-5; D is uncertain. Germline V CDR1 and CDR2: MDHEN, SYDVKM. The CDR3 runs 15 residues. The germline V and J ends were trimmed by 3 bases and 2 bases, with 11 bases remaining between them. CDR3 region: CASSFLQWGNQPQHF. The CDR3 region has the DNA TGTGCCAGCAGTTTTCTACAGTGGGGCAATCAGCCCCAGCATTTT.

The chain couples TRBV15 to TRBJ2-3; TRBD2 matches 12 bases. Losses at the gene ends were 0 bases for V and 3 bases for J; bases not matched to a gene: 13. Germline V gives CDR1 LNHNV, CDR2 YYDKDF (reference sequence). The CDR3 is 20 residues long. CDR3 sequence: CATSRDQASGRVRGTDTQYF. CDR3 sequence (DNA): TGTGCCACCAGCAGAGATCAGGCTAGCGGGAGGGTACGAGGGACAGATACGCAGTATTTT. The variable domain in full, completed from reference TRBV15 and TRBJ2-3, reads DAMVIQNPRYQVTQFGKPVTLSCSQTLNHNVMYWYQQKSSQAPKLLFHYYDKDFNNEADTPDNFQSRRPNTSFCFLDIRSPGLGDTAMYLCATSRDQASGRVRGTDTQYFGPGTRLTVL.

This chain links TRBV10-1 with TRBJ1-1, with D unclear. Germline V gene data show CDR1 as WNHNN and CDR2 as SYGVQD (reference sequence). The CDR3 runs to 13 residues. The ends were cut back, 5 bases at V and 2 bases at J, with 9 bases in the middle. The CDR3 protein is CASSISDNTEAFF. DNA for the CDR3: TGCGCCAGCAGTATTTCAGATAACACTGAAGCTTTCTTT.

The chain employs TRBV10-2 and TRBJ2-1, with TRBD1 as a possible D gene (6 bases). Trimming removed 2 bases from V and 6 bases from J, with 20 bases in between. Germline CDR1 is WSHSY and CDR2 is SAAADI. This CDR3 comprises 17 residues. CDR3 nucleotide sequence: TGCGCCAGCAGTGAGAGTTGGGGGCTAGCCCGACCCAATGAGCAGTTCTTC. Protein sequence: CASSESWGLARPNEQFF.

The CDR3 sequence is CASSFRVQASSGNTIYF. The CDR3 DNA sequence: TGTGCCAGCAGTTTCCGGGTCCAGGCTTCCTCTGGAAACACCATATATTTT. This rearrangement joins TRBV28 to TRBJ1-3; the D is unclear. Germline CDR1 MDHEN, CDR2 SYDVKM. The germline V and J ends were trimmed by 3 bases and 0 bases, with 15 bases remaining between them. This CDR3 has 17 residues. The full variable domain, rest sourced from reference TRBV28 and TRBJ1-3, is DVKVTQSSRYLVKRTGEKVFLECVQDMDHENMFWYRQDPGLGLRLIYFSYDVKMKEKGDIPEGYSVSREKKERFSLILESASTNQTSMYLCASSFRVQASSGNTIYFGEGSWLTVV.

The CDR3 DNA sequence: TGTGCCAGCTCACGCTACAGGGGGCGGTACGAGCAGTACTTC. Its translation is CASSRYRGRYEQYF. The chain is built from TRBV18 and TRBJ2-7; 9 bases are shared with TRBD1. CDR1 KGHSH and CDR2 LQKENI come from the germline V gene. Losses at the gene ends were 4 bases for V and 4 bases for J; bases not matched to a gene: 5. The CDR3 covers 14 residues.

This sequence joins TRBV5-6 and TRBJ2-1; 8 bases fit TRBD1. This CDR3 spans 15 amino acids. From germline, CDR1 is SGHDT and CDR2 YYEEEE. Trimming took 2 bases from V and 2 from J; bases not matched to a gene: 3. As DNA, the CDR3 is TGTGCCAGCAGCTTTCCGGGACAGGCCTACAATGAGCAGTTCTTC. This gives the protein CASSFPGQAYNEQFF.

The gene calls are TRBV10-2 and TRBJ2-1; 9 nucleotides match TRBD2. Germline V gene lookup returns CDR1 WSHSY and CDR2 SAAADI. The CDR3 length is 17 residues. With V trimmed by 7 bases and J by 8 bases, 18 bases remained unmatched. The CDR3 DNA sequence: TGCGCCAGCACCCGGAGGGGCGGGAGGGCCTTGAGCCATGAGCAGTTCTTC. Its translation: CASTRRGGRALSHEQFF.

The rearrangement joins TRBV11-3 to TRBJ2-3; TRBD1 agrees at 8 bases. Germline lookup yields CDR1 SGHNT and CDR2 YENEEA. V shed 4 bases and J 5 bases; nucleotides not matched to a gene: 8. This CDR3 is built from 15 residues. CDR3 coding DNA: TGTGCCAGCAGCTCTGGGACAGGTTTAAGAGATACGCAGTATTTT. Its translation: CASSSGTGLRDTQYF. The variable domain in full, with the rest retrieved from reference TRBV11-3 and TRBJ2-3, is EAGVVQSPRYKIIEKKQPVAFWCNPISGHNTLYWYLQNLGQGPELLIRYENEEAVDDSQLPKDRFSAERLKGVDSTLKIQPAELGDSAVYLCASSSGTGLRDTQYFGPGTRLTVL.

This chain links TRBV5-1 with TRBJ2-3; D gene unclear. The length of the CDR3 is 13 residues. V lost 7 bases, J lost 1 base, and 10 bases lay in between. Germline loops: CDR1 SGHRS, CDR2 YFSETQ. The CDR3 DNA follows: TGCGCCAGCGGGTCTGGAGGCACAGATACGCAGTATTTT. It translates to CASGSGGTDTQYF.

Turning to this clone: This sample also contains other DNA sequences that code for the same CDR3. The chain joins TRBV11-2 to TRBJ2-6; D unclear. The CDR3 sequence is 14 residues long. V gave up 1 base and J gave up 4 bases, with 5 bases separating them. CDR1 SGHAT and CDR2 FQNNGV come from the germline V gene. Here the CDR3 reads CASSLGSGANVLTF. The CDR3 DNA reads as TGTGCCAGCAGCTTAGGGTCCGGGGCCAACGTCCTGACTTTC.

The J gene is TRBJ2-7, the V gene TRBV10-3; 11 nucleotides match TRBD1. Trimming took 4 bases from V and 4 from J; bases not matched to a gene: 6. CDR1 and CDR2 from the germline V gene are ENHRY and SYGVKD. The CDR3 has 15 residues. CDR3 protein: CAISGVRDRGYEQYF. The DNA for the CDR3 is TGTGCCATCAGTGGGGTACGGGACAGGGGGTACGAGCAGTACTTC.

The genes are TRBV29-1 and TRBJ2-5; perhaps TRBD1 as D (5 bases). The V end was cut by 6 bases, the J end by 2 bases, with 10 bases between. Germline V CDR1 and CDR2: SQVTM, ANQGSEA. The CDR3 length is 12 residues. The CDR3 loop is CSVPKGQETQYF. In DNA form, the CDR3 reads TGCAGCGTGCCAAAGGGGCAAGAGACCCAGTACTTC.

The gene calls are TRBV7-8 and TRBJ1-5; a possible D gene is TRBD1 (6 bases). There are 16 residues in the CDR3. The germline V gene encodes CDR1 SGHVS and CDR2 FQNEAQ. Trimming left V 0 bases short and J 6 bases short, with 15 bases between. CDR3 residues: CASSLASQGIVQPQHF. The CDR3 nucleotides are TGTGCCAGCAGCTTAGCGTCACAGGGTATCGTTCAGCCCCAGCATTTT.

The genes are TRBV28 and TRBJ1-5; D gene unclear. CDR3 length equals 14 residues. With 1 base removed from V and 4 bases from J, the gap between germline ends came to 8 bases. CDR1 and CDR2 (germline): MDHEN, SYDVKM. CDR3 protein: CASSLLSGNQPQHF. The DNA of the CDR3 is TGTGCCAGCAGTTTATTATCTGGAAATCAGCCCCAGCATTTT. Full variable domain (remainder filled in from reference TRBV28 and TRBJ1-5): DVKVTQSSRYLVKRTGEKVFLECVQDMDHENMFWYRQDPGLGLRLIYFSYDVKMKEKGDIPEGYSVSREKKERFSLILESASTNQTSMYLCASSLLSGNQPQHFGDGTRLSIL.

The chain links TRBV7-2 to TRBJ1-5; no clear D. This CDR3 has 12 amino acids. Trimming pared 4 bases from V and 4 bases from J, leaving 5 bases between. The germline CDR1 and CDR2 sequences are SGHTA and FQGNSA. The CDR3 DNA sequence: TGTGCCAGCAGCTCCTATAATCAGCCCCAGCATTTT. It is translated as CASSSYNQPQHF.

The gene calls are TRBV2 and TRBJ2-1; 13 bases match TRBD2. Germline CDR1 reads SNHLY; CDR2 reads FYNNEI. The V and J ends lost 2 bases and 10 bases, in that order; junction bases with no gene match: 8. This CDR3 comprises 16 residues. CDR3 coding DNA: TGTGCCAGCAGTGAATCTCCGGGACTAGCGGGATTAGAGCAGTTCTTC. Translating it yields CASSESPGLAGLEQFF. Complete variable domain (other parts from reference TRBV2 and TRBJ2-1): EPEVTQTPSHQVTQMGQEVILRCVPISNHLYFYWYRQILGQKVEFLVSFYNNEISEKSEIFDDQFSVERPDGSNFTLKIRSTKLEDSAMYFCASSESPGLAGLEQFFGPGTRLTVL.

This rearrangement joins TRBV7-9 to TRBJ2-2; TRBD2 agrees at 9 bases. Germline V CDR1 and CDR2: SEHNR, FQNEAQ (reference sequence). J was trimmed by 4 bases and V by 7 bases; bases with no gene match: 13. The CDR3 is made up of 17 amino acids. The CDR3 is CASTKTTSGPPTGELFF. The CDR3 DNA is TGTGCCAGCACCAAAACCACTAGCGGGCCCCCCACCGGGGAGCTGTTTTTT.

The rearrangement links TRBV5-1 to TRBJ2-1; 9 bases are a match to TRBD2. CDR1 and CDR2 from the germline V gene are SGHRS and YFSETQ. Trimming at V came to 7 bases and at J to 10 bases, leaving 12 bases not matched to a gene. This CDR3 region has 14 residues. For the CDR3, the DNA is TGCGCCAGCGGTGCGGGAGGGCCGTCGGAAGAGCAGTTCTTC. Its translation is CASGAGGPSEEQFF.

This chain uses TRBV29-1 with TRBJ2-3, with unresolved D. The CDR3 spans 11 residues. Trimming removed 4 bases from V and 6 bases from J, with 8 bases in between. Germline lookup yields CDR1 SQVTM and CDR2 ANQGSEA. The CDR3 nucleotides read TGCAGCGTTGGGGGTCCGGATACGCAGTATTTT. Amino acids: CSVGGPDTQYF.

The J gene is TRBJ2-2, the V gene TRBV11-2; 7 bases are shared with TRBD2. Germline CDR1 and CDR2: SGHAT and FQNNGV. Unmatched junction bases numbered 4, after V lost 5 bases and J lost 1 base. The CDR3 length is 15 residues. In nucleotides, the CDR3 is TGTGCCAGCAGCGTGGGACTACGGAACACCGGGGAGCTGTTTTTT. Its translation: CASSVGLRNTGELFF.

V usage is TRBV5-1 and J usage is TRBJ2-3; possible D gene TRBD2, 6 bases. Per the germline V gene, CDR1 is SGHRS and CDR2 is YFSETQ. Trimming removed 4 bases at V and 0 bases at J, with 15 bases between. This CDR3 spans 16 amino acids. The DNA for the CDR3 is TGCGCCAGCAGCCCGGGACTTACATCTAGCACAGATACGCAGTATTTT. Residues: CASSPGLTSSTDTQYF.